This T cell receptor (beta chain) originates from a study of regulatory T cells in long-lasting Graves disease. Specified time point: newly diagnosed GD, antithyroid drugs for less than 3 months. Making the TCR library involved RNA that had been extracted from PBMCs. Researchers made TCR beta libraries by using iRepertoire HTBI primers and running Arm-PCR on CDR3 regions. TCRdb ran MiXCR on the multiplex PCR reads and lists one entry per CDR3 protein. This sample has 550,000 to 700,000 distinct CDR3 sequences; around 15% occur once, and the top ten carry around 12%. The CDR3 contains 13 residues. Germline V CDR1 and CDR2: LNHDA, SQIVND (reference sequence). Trimming took 4 bases from V and 6 from J, leaving 10 bases between them. This sample was also put to use in a study of T cells in Graves' hyperthyroidism and ophthalmopathy. Per that study: The model anticipated ophthalmopathy a median about six months pre-onset.

The V call is TRBV19, the J call TRBJ1-5; D call uncertain. The TCR was taken from a man between 18 and 29 years old with Graves disease. This material consisted of peripheral blood mononuclear cells (PBMCs), taken at new diagnosis, from a patient treated with antithyroid drugs. The CDR3 nucleotides read TGTGCCAGTAGTACAAGGGAAGGTCAGCCCCAGCATTTT. Translated: CASSTREGQPQHF.